These 21 T cell receptor beta chains came from one sample sequenced in a study of blood T cell repertoires in COVID-19. Clones were sequenced by immunoSEQ multiplex PCR, and TCRdb holds only the in-frame ones, with some missing. The repertoire holds about 160,000 clones, with over 60% as singletons. The sample consisted of peripheral blood. All receptors derive from a man aged 55 to 70 with acute or convalescent COVID-19.

The chain links TRBV5-1 to TRBJ1-2; D may be TRBD1 (5 bases). The V gene lost 5 bases and the J gene lost 6 bases, with 17 bases spanning the gap. Germline values: CDR1 SGHRS, CDR2 YFSETQ. The CDR3 loop spans 14 amino acids. Written as DNA, the CDR3 is TGCGCCAGCAGTCCTACAGGTAGCTGGGATGGCTACACCTTC. It is translated as CASSPTGSWDGYTF.

This clone was recorded a few times. The chain recombines TRBV5-1 with TRBJ2-7, with 7 bases aligning to TRBD2. The CDR3 is made up of 15 amino acids. Germline trimming cut 2 bases from V and 0 bases from J; bases unmatched to any gene: 5. The germline V gene has CDR1 SGHRS and CDR2 YFSETQ. The CDR3 sequence: CASSLLATGSYEQYF. The DNA of the CDR3 is TGCGCCAGCAGCTTACTAGCGACCGGCTCCTACGAGCAGTACTTC.

The chain recombines TRBV20-1 with TRBJ1-1, with D perhaps TRBD1 (6 bases). CDR1 and CDR2 (germline): DFQATT, SNEGSKA (reference sequence). The CDR3 is made up of 12 amino acids. V gave up 3 bases and J gave up 11 bases, with 16 bases separating them. CDR3 nucleotide sequence: TGCAGTGCTAGTGTGGGGGCGGGTGGGGCTTTCTTT. It codes for CSASVGAGGAFF.

The chain joins TRBV9 to TRBJ2-5; TRBD2 matches 9 bases. Germline-derived CDR1 and CDR2 are SGDLS and YYNGEE. Trimming at V came to 3 bases and at J to 1 base, leaving 7 bases not matched to a gene. The CDR3 is 16 amino acids. The CDR3 reads CASSDRAGGSQETQYF. The CDR3 nucleotides are TGTGCCAGCAGCGACCGAGCGGGGGGTTCCCAAGAGACCCAGTACTTC. Full variable domain (missing parts from reference TRBV9 and TRBJ2-5): DSGVTQTPKHLITATGQRVTLRCSPRSGDLSVYWYQQSLDQGLQFLIQYYNGEERAKGNILERFSAQQFPDLHSELNLSSLELGDSALYFCASSDRAGGSQETQYFGPGTRLLVL.

This clone came up a few times. The chain links TRBV24-1 to TRBJ1-5; TRBD1 matches 7 bases. V trimming: 9 bases; J trimming: 5 bases; junction bases outside the gene matches: 3. The CDR3 is made up of 12 amino acids. Per germline, CDR1 KGHDR and CDR2 SFDVKD. CDR3 loop: CATGTADQPQHF. The CDR3 DNA is TGTGCCACCGGGACAGCTGATCAGCCCCAGCATTTT.

The chain carries TRBV1 and TRBJ2-1; the tabulated D call, TRBD1, remains unverified against the DNA. TRBV1 constitutes a pseudogene. The CDR3 contains 12 residues. The CDR3: CTSSQDSQGQFF. DNA of the CDR3: TGCACCAGCAGCCAAGATTCCCAGGGTCAGTTCTTC.

The chain uses TRBV5-4 and TRBJ2-3; D uncertain. This CDR3 comprises 15 residues. V lost 0 bases and J 5 bases, leaving 13 bases between the germline ends. Germline CDR1 is SGHNT and CDR2 is YYREEE (reference sequence). The CDR3 protein is CASSLDGVGRDTQYF. CDR3 in DNA: TGTGCCAGCAGCTTGGATGGAGTCGGCAGAGATACGCAGTATTTT.

The gene calls are TRBV7-9 and TRBJ1-3, with 7 bases identical to TRBD1. The J segment lost 2 bases and the V segment lost 3 bases, leaving 4 bases of the junction unmatched. This CDR3 is 15 amino acids long. Germline CDR1 SEHNR, CDR2 FQNEAQ (reference sequence). The CDR3 here is CASSFLQGAGNTIYF. CDR3 coding DNA: TGTGCCAGCAGCTTTCTCCAGGGGGCTGGAAACACCATATATTTT.

The sample holds a few counts of this clone. The chain combines TRBV6-2 or TRBV6-3 with TRBJ1-2; maybe TRBD1 (6 bases). This CDR3 is 16 amino acids long. Germline lookup yields CDR1 MNHEY and CDR2 SVGEGT. V was trimmed by 0 bases and J by 7 bases, leaving 18 bases between them. The CDR3 sequence is CASSYSVVRGMSGYTF. The CDR3 DNA reads TGTGCCAGCAGTTACTCGGTGGTCAGGGGCATGAGTGGCTACACCTTC.

The rearrangement uses TRBV7-8 and TRBJ2-3; 10 nucleotides match TRBD2. CDR3 length equals 18 residues. Germline loops: CDR1 SGHVS, CDR2 FQNEAQ. The junction had 13 bases not matched to a gene; V was cut back by 5 bases and J by 2 bases. CDR3 DNA: TGTGCCAGCAGCCCGGGGGTTGCTAGCGGGGGAGCCACAGATACGCAGTATTTT. Protein sequence: CASSPGVASGGATDTQYF. Looking up the rest from reference TRBV7-8 and TRBJ2-3 gives the full variable domain: GAGVSQSPRYKVAKRGQDVALRCDPISGHVSLFWYQQALGQGPEFLTYFQNEAQLDKSGLPSDRFFAERPEGSVSTLKIQRTQQEDSAVYLCASSPGVASGGATDTQYFGPGTRLTVL.

The chain carries TRBV10-3 and TRBJ2-7; 10 positions match TRBD2. Germline CDR1 and CDR2: ENHRY and SYGVKD. This CDR3 contains 13 residues. V lost 8 bases and J lost 5; bases outside the gene matches: 6. CDR3 region: CAIRVTSGHEQYF. The CDR3 DNA reads TGTGCCATCCGAGTGACTAGCGGGCACGAGCAGTACTTC.

The chain couples TRBV5-5 to TRBJ1-3, with D perhaps TRBD1 (5 bases). The CDR3 has 15 residues. V lost 4 bases to trimming and J lost 1 base, with 12 bases between them. Germline loops: CDR1 SGHKS, CDR2 YYEKEE (reference sequence). CDR3 nucleotides: TGTGCCAGCAGCCCGGGACTGCCGTCTGGAAACACCATATATTTT. It codes for CASSPGLPSGNTIYF.

The chain is built from TRBV30 and TRBJ2-2, with 7 bases identical to TRBD1. Germline loops: CDR1 GTSNPN, CDR2 SVGIG (reference sequence). This CDR3 is 13 amino acids long. Trimming removed 4 bases from V and 4 bases from J; junction bases left unmatched: 3. CDR3 sequence: CAWMTGPTGELFF. The CDR3, as DNA: TGTGCCTGGATGACAGGGCCCACCGGGGAGCTGTTTTTT.

The V and J genes are TRBV27 and TRBJ2-3; a possible D gene is TRBD1 (6 bases). Deletions cut 6 bases from V and 6 bases from J, with 13 bases between. This CDR3 has 13 amino acids. Germline V gene lookup returns CDR1 MNHEY and CDR2 SMNVEV (reference sequence). The CDR3, as DNA: TGTGCCAGCAGCCTAACAGGGTGGGATACGCAGTATTTT. Its protein is CASSLTGWDTQYF.

The chain uses TRBV7-2 and TRBJ1-1, with 7 positions matching TRBD1. Trimming took 5 bases from V and 1 from J; bases not matched to a gene: 7. The CDR3 loop spans 15 amino acids. The germline V gene has CDR1 SGHTA and CDR2 FQGNSA. The CDR3 reads CASSATGSGNTEAFF. DNA for the CDR3: TGTGCCAGCAGCGCGACAGGGAGTGGGAACACTGAAGCTTTCTTT.

V is TRBV19 and J is TRBJ1-2; 7 bases agree with TRBD1. From germline, CDR1 is LNHDA and CDR2 SQIVND (reference sequence). This CDR3 has 13 residues. Trimming took 5 bases from V and 8 from J; bases not matched to a gene: 8. CDR3 nucleotide sequence: TGTGCCAGTAGTTCCACAGGGGTGTGGGGCTACACCTTC. Protein product: CASSSTGVWGYTF. The whole variable domain, remainder taken from reference TRBV19 and TRBJ1-2, is DGGITQSPKYLFRKEGQNVTLSCEQNLNHDAMYWYRQDPGQGLRLIYYSQIVNDFQKGDIAEGYSVSREKKESFPLTVTSAQKNPTAFYLCASSSTGVWGYTFGSGTRLTVV.

This chain uses TRBV29-1 with TRBJ2-1; D is perhaps TRBD2 (6 bases). The V end lost 8 bases, the J end lost 2 bases, and 13 bases lay between the germline ends. The CDR3 is 13 residues long. The germline V gene has CDR1 SQVTM and CDR2 ANQGSEA. The CDR3 sequence: CSMEGQAYNEQFF. CDR3 DNA: TGCAGCATGGAGGGCCAGGCCTACAATGAGCAGTTCTTC.

The chain has TRBV30 and TRBJ2-7; D might be TRBD2 (5 bases). V lost 2 bases, J lost 5 bases, and 13 bases lay in between. This CDR3 comprises 13 residues. In germline, CDR1 is GTSNPN, CDR2 SVGIG (reference sequence). CDR3 loop: CAWSSGVNDEQYF. The CDR3 bases are TGTGCCTGGAGTTCCGGGGTGAACGACGAGCAGTACTTC.

Of note for this clone: The same CDR3 is also encoded by other DNA sequences in this sample. The chain couples TRBV6-5 to TRBJ1-2; D may be TRBD1 (6 bases). Germline values: CDR1 MNHEY, CDR2 SVGAGI. This CDR3 spans 12 amino acids. Between the trimmed V and J ends, which lost 8 bases and 2 bases, there was a span of 9 bases. The CDR3 loop is CASQTGNYGYTF. CDR3 sequence (DNA): TGTGCCAGCCAAACAGGGAACTATGGCTACACCTTC.

J is TRBJ1-6 and V is TRBV6-5; D is unclear. V lost 2 bases and J 3 bases, leaving 8 bases between the germline ends. This CDR3 is 15 amino acids long. The germline CDR1 and CDR2 sequences are MNHEY and SVGAGI. The CDR3 sequence is CASSYVQNYNSPLHF. The CDR3 DNA reads as TGTGCCAGCAGTTACGTACAGAACTATAATTCACCCCTCCACTTT.

The chain employs TRBV19 and TRBJ1-2; D gene ambiguous. V was shortened by 1 base and J by 3 bases, with 6 bases between the two germline ends. CDR3 length equals 13 residues. Germline V gene lookup returns CDR1 LNHDA and CDR2 SQIVND (reference sequence). The CDR3 loop reads CASSIAQHYGYTF. In nucleotides, the CDR3 is TGTGCCAGTAGTATAGCACAGCACTATGGCTACACCTTC.